Listed below are T cell receptor beta chains from one sample, sequenced in a study of blood T cell repertoires in COVID-19. Measured with immunoSEQ multiplex PCR; TCRdb has only the in-frame clones, and not every one. This sample has about 86,000 clones, with around 82% found just once. Sequencing was performed on peripheral blood. The source is a woman at least 80 years old with acute or convalescent COVID-19. CDR3s include the opening cysteine and the closing phenylalanine or tryptophan. Each record gives: CDR3 length, J gene, V gene, D gene, clone size, CDR3 protein, CDR3 DNA. A D gene is named only where the DNA matches it firmly. The size of a clone is reported for some rows only, either as once, few or many, or as a class for expanded clones.

len: 11; j_gene: TRBJ2-7; v_gene: TRBV5-4; d_gene: NA; abundance: NA; CDR3aa: CASSSGYEQYF; CDR3nt: TGTGCCAGCAGCTCCGGCTACGAGCAGTACTTC
len: 15; j_gene: TRBJ1-5; v_gene: TRBV2; d_gene: NA; abundance: once; CDR3aa: CASSERGYSNQPQHF; CDR3nt: TGTGCCAGCAGTGAACGGGGTTATAGCAATCAGCCCCAGCATTTT
len: 13; j_gene: TRBJ2-3; v_gene: TRBV5-1; d_gene: NA; abundance: NA; CDR3aa: CASGRQEADTQYF; CDR3nt: TGCGCCAGCGGTCGACAGGAGGCAGATACGCAGTATTTT
len: 16; j_gene: TRBJ1-4; v_gene: TRBV14; d_gene: NA; abundance: NA; CDR3aa: CASSTPHRASNEKLFF; CDR3nt: TGTGCCAGCAGCACCCCACACAGGGCTTCTAATGAAAAACTGTTTTTT
len: 12; j_gene: TRBJ2-7; v_gene: TRBV6-5; d_gene: NA; abundance: NA; CDR3aa: CAVNLGGREQYF; CDR3nt: TGTGCCGTGAACTTGGGGGGTCGCGAGCAGTACTTC
len: 16; j_gene: TRBJ2-7; v_gene: TRBV11-2; d_gene: TRBD2; abundance: NA; CDR3aa: CASSLSAGAASYEQYF; CDR3nt: TGTGCCAGCTCCTTGTCAGCGGGAGCAGCGTCCTACGAGCAGTACTTC
len: 16; j_gene: TRBJ2-1; v_gene: TRBV27; d_gene: TRBD2; abundance: few; CDR3aa: CASSFVLAGGPGEQFF; CDR3nt: TGTGCCAGCAGTTTTGTGCTAGCGGGAGGGCCAGGTGAGCAGTTCTTC
len: 14; j_gene: TRBJ2-7; v_gene: TRBV10-3; d_gene: TRBD1; abundance: NA; CDR3aa: CAISGRTGAYEQYF; CDR3nt: TGTGCCATCAGTGGTCGGACAGGGGCCTACGAGCAGTACTTC
len: 12; j_gene: TRBJ1-2; v_gene: TRBV4-1; d_gene: NA; abundance: NA; CDR3aa: CASSAENYGYTF; CDR3nt: TGCGCCAGCAGCGCAGAAAACTATGGCTACACCTTC
len: 15; j_gene: TRBJ1-5; v_gene: TRBV19; d_gene: NA; abundance: NA; CDR3aa: CASSIRGDGNQPQHF; CDR3nt: TGTGCCAGTAGTATCCGCGGGGATGGCAATCAGCCCCAGCATTTT
len: 14; j_gene: TRBJ2-1; v_gene: TRBV5-6; d_gene: NA; abundance: few; CDR3aa: CASSLLVGDNEQFF; CDR3nt: TGTGCCAGCAGCTTACTGGTAGGGGACAATGAGCAGTTCTTC
len: 16; j_gene: TRBJ1-3; v_gene: TRBV3-1/TRBV3-2; d_gene: NA; abundance: NA; CDR3aa: CASSHVKQGPGNTIYF; CDR3nt: TGTGCCAGCAGCCACGTTAAACAGGGCCCAGGAAACACCATATATTTT
len: 16; j_gene: TRBJ2-6; v_gene: TRBV10-2; d_gene: TRBD1; abundance: NA; CDR3aa: CASTRDRASGANVLTF; CDR3nt: TGCGCCAGCACAAGGGACAGGGCGTCTGGGGCCAACGTCCTGACTTTC
len: 14; j_gene: TRBJ2-1; v_gene: TRBV19; d_gene: TRBD1; abundance: once; CDR3aa: CASGQGLASNEQFF; CDR3nt: TGTGCCAGCGGACAGGGGTTGGCGAGCAATGAGCAGTTCTTC
len: 14; j_gene: TRBJ1-2; v_gene: TRBV7-3; d_gene: TRBD1; abundance: NA; CDR3aa: CASSLGGQGYGYTF; CDR3nt: TGTGCCAGCAGCCTAGGGGGACAGGGTTATGGCTACACCTTC
len: 13; j_gene: TRBJ1-2; v_gene: TRBV12-3/TRBV12-4; d_gene: NA; abundance: NA; CDR3aa: CASSLRQVYGYTF; CDR3nt: TGTGCCAGCAGTCTTCGACAGGTCTATGGCTACACCTTC
len: 14; j_gene: TRBJ2-5; v_gene: TRBV5-8; d_gene: NA; abundance: NA; CDR3aa: CASSLPPNRETQYF; CDR3nt: TGTGCCAGCAGCTTGCCTCCAAATCGGGAGACCCAGTACTTC
len: 15; j_gene: TRBJ1-5; v_gene: TRBV6-5; d_gene: NA; abundance: NA; CDR3aa: CASSSLTLSNQPQHF; CDR3nt: TGTGCCAGCAGTTCGTTGACATTGTCCAATCAGCCCCAGCATTTT
len: 16; j_gene: TRBJ2-1; v_gene: TRBV15; d_gene: TRBD2; abundance: NA; CDR3aa: CATSRVGTTSYNEQFF; CDR3nt: TGTGCCACCAGCCGGGTCGGGACTACCTCCTACAATGAGCAGTTCTTC
len: 13; j_gene: TRBJ1-4; v_gene: TRBV2; d_gene: NA; abundance: NA; CDR3aa: CASSRNREEKLFF; CDR3nt: TGTGCCAGCAGTAGGAACAGGGAGGAAAAACTGTTTTTT
len: 15; j_gene: TRBJ2-2; v_gene: TRBV27; d_gene: TRBD2; abundance: NA; CDR3aa: CASSLSGRATGELFF; CDR3nt: TGTGCCAGCAGTTTAAGCGGGAGGGCCACCGGGGAGCTGTTTTTT
len: 15; j_gene: TRBJ2-3; v_gene: TRBV27; d_gene: NA; abundance: NA; CDR3aa: CASRVQRLITDTQYF; CDR3nt: TGTGCCAGCAGGGTACAGCGGTTGATCACAGATACGCAGTATTTT
len: 12; j_gene: TRBJ1-2; v_gene: TRBV2; d_gene: NA; abundance: NA; CDR3aa: CASRTEDYGYTF; CDR3nt: TGTGCCAGCAGGACAGAGGACTATGGCTACACCTTC
len: 13; j_gene: TRBJ1-1; v_gene: TRBV7-2; d_gene: NA; abundance: NA; CDR3aa: CASSLWGMGPGKF; CDR3nt: TGTGCCAGCAGCTTATGGGGAATGGGGCCAGGGAAGTTT
len: 17; j_gene: TRBJ2-5; v_gene: TRBV7-2; d_gene: TRBD1; abundance: NA; CDR3aa: CASSLVVRQGGRETQYF; CDR3nt: TGTGCCAGCAGCTTAGTAGTGCGACAGGGGGGACGGGAGACCCAGTACTTC
len: 17; j_gene: TRBJ1-3; v_gene: TRBV14; d_gene: TRBD1; abundance: NA; CDR3aa: CASSPEGQGRPGNTIYF; CDR3nt: TGTGCCAGCAGCCCCGAAGGACAGGGAAGACCTGGAAACACCATATATTTT
len: 13; j_gene: TRBJ2-3; v_gene: TRBV24-1; d_gene: TRBD2; abundance: NA; CDR3aa: CATSSGVPNTQYF; CDR3nt: TGTGCCACCAGTAGCGGGGTCCCTAATACGCAGTATTTT
len: 15; j_gene: TRBJ2-1; v_gene: TRBV6-6; d_gene: TRBD2; abundance: NA; CDR3aa: CASSLAGASSNEQFF; CDR3nt: TGTGCCAGCAGCCTAGCGGGGGCCTCCAGTAATGAGCAGTTCTTC
len: 16; j_gene: TRBJ2-7; v_gene: TRBV13; d_gene: NA; abundance: NA; CDR3aa: CASSLRKSRGSYEQYF; CDR3nt: TGTGCCAGCAGCTTGAGGAAATCCAGGGGATCCTACGAGCAGTACTTC
len: 12; j_gene: TRBJ1-2; v_gene: TRBV2; d_gene: NA; abundance: NA; CDR3aa: CASNGGVYGYTF; CDR3nt: TGTGCCAGCAACGGTGGAGTCTATGGCTACACCTTC
len: 11; j_gene: TRBJ1-1; v_gene: TRBV3-1/TRBV3-2; d_gene: NA; abundance: once; CDR3aa: CASSQDAGAFF; CDR3nt: TGTGCCAGCAGCCAAGACGCGGGGGCTTTCTTT
len: 15; j_gene: TRBJ1-5; v_gene: TRBV2; d_gene: NA; abundance: NA; CDR3aa: CASSDTGRFNQPQHF; CDR3nt: TGTGCCAGCAGTGATACGGGGAGATTCAATCAGCCCCAGCATTTT
len: 12; j_gene: TRBJ1-6; v_gene: TRBV3-1/TRBV3-2; d_gene: NA; abundance: NA; CDR3aa: CASSPGVTPLHF; CDR3nt: TGTGCCAGCAGCCCGGGGGTGACACCCCTCCACTTT
len: 14; j_gene: TRBJ2-7; v_gene: TRBV5-8; d_gene: NA; abundance: NA; CDR3aa: CASLTGGRSYEQYF; CDR3nt: TGTGCCAGCCTCACGGGGGGCCGCTCCTACGAGCAGTACTTC
len: 11; j_gene: TRBJ2-1; v_gene: TRBV2; d_gene: NA; abundance: few; CDR3aa: CASSETSRRFF; CDR3nt: TGTGCCAGCAGTGAGACGTCTAGAAGGTTCTTC
len: 17; j_gene: TRBJ2-1; v_gene: TRBV6-4; d_gene: TRBD2; abundance: NA; CDR3aa: CASSDHLQRGDYNEQFF; CDR3nt: TGTGCCAGCAGTGATCACTTACAGCGGGGGGACTACAATGAGCAGTTCTTC
len: 16; j_gene: TRBJ1-3; v_gene: TRBV6-5; d_gene: TRBD1; abundance: NA; CDR3aa: CASSFSGQFSGNTIYF; CDR3nt: TGTGCCAGCAGTTTTTCGGGACAGTTCTCTGGAAACACCATATATTTT
len: 16; j_gene: TRBJ1-6; v_gene: TRBV9; d_gene: NA; abundance: NA; CDR3aa: CASSATGWGDGSPLHF; CDR3nt: TGTGCCAGCAGCGCGACAGGTTGGGGCGATGGTTCACCCCTCCACTTT
len: 17; j_gene: TRBJ1-1; v_gene: TRBV7-8; d_gene: NA; abundance: NA; CDR3aa: CASSHPRRGSFITEAFF; CDR3nt: TGTGCCAGCAGCCACCCGAGGAGAGGGTCGTTCATCACTGAAGCTTTCTTT
len: 15; j_gene: TRBJ2-2; v_gene: TRBV19; d_gene: TRBD2; abundance: few; CDR3aa: CASISIEAGAGELFF; CDR3nt: TGTGCCAGTATTAGTATTGAGGCGGGAGCCGGGGAGCTGTTTTTT
len: 15; j_gene: TRBJ1-5; v_gene: TRBV19; d_gene: NA; abundance: once; CDR3aa: CASRGIQGSNQPQHF; CDR3nt: TGTGCCAGTAGGGGGATACAGGGAAGCAATCAGCCCCAGCATTTT
len: 15; j_gene: TRBJ1-1; v_gene: TRBV18; d_gene: NA; abundance: NA; CDR3aa: CASSRPDEAWTEAFF; CDR3nt: TGTGCCAGCTCACGCCCCGACGAGGCGTGGACTGAAGCTTTCTTT
len: 17; j_gene: TRBJ1-1; v_gene: TRBV15; d_gene: TRBD1; abundance: NA; CDR3aa: CATSRDMGLMGGQGAFF; CDR3nt: TGTGCCACCAGCAGAGATATGGGTTTAATGGGCGGACAGGGAGCTTTCTTT
len: 12; j_gene: TRBJ1-2; v_gene: TRBV6-5; d_gene: TRBD1; abundance: NA; CDR3aa: CASSAGGDGYTF; CDR3nt: TGTGCCAGCAGCGCAGGGGGCGATGGCTACACCTTC
len: 16; j_gene: TRBJ2-2; v_gene: TRBV5-1; d_gene: NA; abundance: NA; CDR3aa: CASSPTGNPNTGELFF; CDR3nt: TGCGCCAGCAGCCCAACAGGGAATCCGAACACCGGGGAGCTGTTTTTT
len: 16; j_gene: TRBJ1-1; v_gene: TRBV18; d_gene: NA; abundance: once; CDR3aa: CASSPLGRGGFTEAFF; CDR3nt: TGTGCCAGCTCCCCGCTGGGCAGGGGCGGGTTCACTGAAGCTTTCTTT
len: 13; j_gene: TRBJ1-1; v_gene: TRBV5-1; d_gene: NA; abundance: NA; CDR3aa: CASSLWGGTEAFF; CDR3nt: TGCGCCAGCAGCTTGTGGGGGGGCACTGAAGCTTTCTTT
len: 13; j_gene: TRBJ2-5; v_gene: TRBV6-5; d_gene: TRBD2; abundance: NA; CDR3aa: CASSRRGGETQYF; CDR3nt: TGTGCCAGCAGCCGACGGGGGGGAGAGACCCAGTACTTC
len: 14; j_gene: TRBJ1-1; v_gene: TRBV5-1; d_gene: NA; abundance: few; CDR3aa: CASSFGAGVTEAFF; CDR3nt: TGCGCCAGCAGCTTCGGGGCGGGAGTCACTGAAGCTTTCTTT
len: 14; j_gene: TRBJ2-7; v_gene: TRBV6-5; d_gene: NA; abundance: NA; CDR3aa: CASSYVGIGSEQYF; CDR3nt: TGTGCCAGCAGTTACGTCGGGATTGGGAGCGAGCAGTACTTC
len: 16; j_gene: TRBJ1-5; v_gene: TRBV6-4; d_gene: TRBD1; abundance: NA; CDR3aa: CAIPDPGTGGNQPQHF; CDR3nt: TGTGCCATTCCAGACCCCGGGACAGGGGGGAATCAGCCCCAGCATTTT
len: 14; j_gene: TRBJ2-5; v_gene: TRBV7-9; d_gene: NA; abundance: once; CDR3aa: CASTRQSEGETQYF; CDR3nt: TGTGCCAGCACCAGACAATCGGAGGGAGAGACCCAGTACTTC
len: 12; j_gene: TRBJ2-5; v_gene: TRBV2; d_gene: NA; abundance: once; CDR3aa: CASSWAKETQYF; CDR3nt: TGTGCCAGCAGCTGGGCAAAAGAGACCCAGTACTTC
len: 11; j_gene: TRBJ2-1; v_gene: TRBV7-2; d_gene: NA; abundance: many; CDR3aa: CASSSFNEQFF; CDR3nt: TGTGCCAGCAGCTCCTTTAATGAGCAGTTCTTC
len: 13; j_gene: TRBJ2-3; v_gene: TRBV5-1; d_gene: NA; abundance: NA; CDR3aa: CASSSGSTDTQYF; CDR3nt: TGCGCCAGCAGCTCGGGGAGCACAGATACGCAGTATTTT
len: 11; j_gene: TRBJ2-3; v_gene: TRBV20-1; d_gene: NA; abundance: once; CDR3aa: CSAQGGATQYF; CDR3nt: TGCAGTGCTCAGGGGGGAGCTACGCAGTATTTT
len: 13; j_gene: TRBJ2-2; v_gene: TRBV28; d_gene: NA; abundance: NA; CDR3aa: CASSLEAPGELFF; CDR3nt: TGTGCCAGCAGTTTAGAGGCGCCCGGGGAGCTGTTTTTT
len: 14; j_gene: TRBJ2-5; v_gene: TRBV5-1; d_gene: TRBD1; abundance: NA; CDR3aa: CASSPATGPETQYF; CDR3nt: TGCGCCAGCAGCCCTGCGACAGGGCCGGAGACCCAGTACTTC
len: 13; j_gene: TRBJ1-3; v_gene: TRBV19; d_gene: NA; abundance: NA; CDR3aa: CASSAQGVNTIYF; CDR3nt: TGTGCCAGTAGTGCCCAGGGCGTCAACACCATATATTTT
len: 18; j_gene: TRBJ2-5; v_gene: TRBV15; d_gene: TRBD2; abundance: NA; CDR3aa: CATKIGTSGRALRETQYF; CDR3nt: TGTGCCACCAAGATAGGGACTAGCGGGAGGGCCTTGAGAGAGACCCAGTACTTC